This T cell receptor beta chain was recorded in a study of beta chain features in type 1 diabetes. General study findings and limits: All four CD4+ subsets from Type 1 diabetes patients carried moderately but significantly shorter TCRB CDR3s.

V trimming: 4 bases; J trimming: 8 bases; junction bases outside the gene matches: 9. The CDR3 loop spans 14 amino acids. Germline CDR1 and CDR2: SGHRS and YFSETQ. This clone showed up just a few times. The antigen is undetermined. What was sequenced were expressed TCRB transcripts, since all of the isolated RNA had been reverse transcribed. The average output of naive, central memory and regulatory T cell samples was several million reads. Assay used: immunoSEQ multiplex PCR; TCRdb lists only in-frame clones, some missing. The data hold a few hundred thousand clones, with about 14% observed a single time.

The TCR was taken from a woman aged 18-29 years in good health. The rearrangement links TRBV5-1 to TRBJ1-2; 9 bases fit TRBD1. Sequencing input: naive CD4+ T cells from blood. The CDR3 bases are TGCGCCAGCAGCGCCCAACAGGGGGCTGGGGGCTACACCTTC. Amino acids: CASSAQQGAGGYTF.